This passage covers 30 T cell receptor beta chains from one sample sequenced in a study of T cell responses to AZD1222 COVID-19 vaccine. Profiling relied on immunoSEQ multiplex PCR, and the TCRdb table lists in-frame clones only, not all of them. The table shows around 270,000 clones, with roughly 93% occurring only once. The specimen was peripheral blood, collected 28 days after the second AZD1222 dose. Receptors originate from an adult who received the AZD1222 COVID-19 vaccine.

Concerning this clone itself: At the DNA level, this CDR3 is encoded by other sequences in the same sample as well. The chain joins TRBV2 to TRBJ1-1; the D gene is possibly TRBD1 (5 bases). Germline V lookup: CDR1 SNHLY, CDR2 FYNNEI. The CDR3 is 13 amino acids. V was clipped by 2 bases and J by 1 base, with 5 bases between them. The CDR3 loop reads CASSEQGNTEAFF. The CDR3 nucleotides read TGTGCCAGCAGTGAACAGGGGAACACTGAAGCTTTCTTT.

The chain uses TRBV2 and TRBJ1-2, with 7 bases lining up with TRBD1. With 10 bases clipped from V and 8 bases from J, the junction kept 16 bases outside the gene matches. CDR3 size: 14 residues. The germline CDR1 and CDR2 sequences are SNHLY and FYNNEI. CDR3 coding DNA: TGTGCCAACCCCCCCCCGACAGGGTTCGGCGGCTACACCTTC. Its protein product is CANPPPTGFGGYTF.

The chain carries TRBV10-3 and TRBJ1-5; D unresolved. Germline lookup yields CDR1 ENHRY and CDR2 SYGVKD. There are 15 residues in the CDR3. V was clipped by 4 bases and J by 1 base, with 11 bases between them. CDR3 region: CAISGEGLSNQPQHF. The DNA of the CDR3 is TGTGCCATCAGTGGGGAGGGTCTGAGCAATCAGCCCCAGCATTTT.

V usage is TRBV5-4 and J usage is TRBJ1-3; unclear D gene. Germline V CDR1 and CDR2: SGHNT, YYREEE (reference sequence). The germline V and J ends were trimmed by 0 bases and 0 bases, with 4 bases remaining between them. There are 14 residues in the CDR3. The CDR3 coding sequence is TGTGCCAGCAGCTTGGGTAGCTCTGGAAACACCATATATTTT. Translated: CASSLGSSGNTIYF.

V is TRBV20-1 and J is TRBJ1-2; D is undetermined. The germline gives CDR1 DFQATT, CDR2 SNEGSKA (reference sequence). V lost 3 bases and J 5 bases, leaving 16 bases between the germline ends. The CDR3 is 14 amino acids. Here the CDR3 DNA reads TGCAGTGCTAGTGGGGAAACCCTCCTATATGGCTACACCTTC. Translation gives CSASGETLLYGYTF.

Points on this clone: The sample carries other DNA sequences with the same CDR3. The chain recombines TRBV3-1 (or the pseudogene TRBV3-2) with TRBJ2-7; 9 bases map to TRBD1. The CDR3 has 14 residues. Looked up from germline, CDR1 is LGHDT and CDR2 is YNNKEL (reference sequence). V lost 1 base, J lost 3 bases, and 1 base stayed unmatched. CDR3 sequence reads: CASSQGTGVYEQYF. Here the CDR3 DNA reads TGTGCCAGCAGCCAAGGGACAGGGGTCTACGAGCAGTACTTC.

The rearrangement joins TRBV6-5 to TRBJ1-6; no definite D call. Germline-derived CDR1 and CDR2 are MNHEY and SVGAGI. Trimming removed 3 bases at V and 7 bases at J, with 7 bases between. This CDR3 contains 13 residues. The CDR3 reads CASSYNTNSPLHF. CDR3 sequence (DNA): TGTGCCAGCAGTTATAACACGAATTCACCCCTCCACTTT.

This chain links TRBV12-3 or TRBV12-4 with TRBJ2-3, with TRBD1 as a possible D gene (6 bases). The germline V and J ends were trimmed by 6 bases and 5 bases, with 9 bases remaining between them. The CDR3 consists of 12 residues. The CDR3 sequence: CASSIQGDTQYF. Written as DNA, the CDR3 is TGTGCCAGCAGCATACAGGGAGATACGCAGTATTTT.

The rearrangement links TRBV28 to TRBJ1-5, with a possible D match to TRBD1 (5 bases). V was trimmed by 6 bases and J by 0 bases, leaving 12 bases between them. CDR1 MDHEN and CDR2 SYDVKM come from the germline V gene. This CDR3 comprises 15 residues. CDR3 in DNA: TGTGCCAGCAGCAGACAGAGCTATAGCAATCAGCCCCAGCATTTT. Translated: CASSRQSYSNQPQHF.

The CDR3 sequence: CASRSSGTVNEQFF. In nucleotides, the CDR3 is TGTGCCAGCCGTTCCTCGGGCACCGTAAATGAGCAGTTCTTC. The chain has TRBV28 and TRBJ2-1; D gene uncertain. The CDR3 loop spans 14 amino acids. The V and J ends lost 8 bases and 7 bases respectively, with 18 bases between them. Germline values: CDR1 MDHEN, CDR2 SYDVKM.

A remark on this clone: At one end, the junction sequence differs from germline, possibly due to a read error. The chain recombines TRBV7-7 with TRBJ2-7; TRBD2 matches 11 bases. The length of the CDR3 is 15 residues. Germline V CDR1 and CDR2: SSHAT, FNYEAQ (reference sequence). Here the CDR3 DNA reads TGTGCTAGCAGCCCGCTAGCGGGGGGCCTGGCCGAGCAGTACTTC. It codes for CASSPLAGGLAEQYF.

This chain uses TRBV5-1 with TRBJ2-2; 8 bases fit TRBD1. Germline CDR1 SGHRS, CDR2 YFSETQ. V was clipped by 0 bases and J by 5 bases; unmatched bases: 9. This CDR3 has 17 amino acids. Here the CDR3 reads CASSLGHGQGLTGELFF. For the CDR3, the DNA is TGCGCCAGCAGCTTGGGGCACGGACAGGGTTTAACCGGGGAGCTGTTTTTT.

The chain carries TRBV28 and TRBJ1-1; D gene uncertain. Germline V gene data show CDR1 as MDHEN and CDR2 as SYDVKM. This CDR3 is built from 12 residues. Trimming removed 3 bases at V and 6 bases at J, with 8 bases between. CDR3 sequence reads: CASSLLGAEAFF. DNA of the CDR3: TGTGCCAGCAGTTTGCTGGGAGCTGAAGCTTTCTTT.

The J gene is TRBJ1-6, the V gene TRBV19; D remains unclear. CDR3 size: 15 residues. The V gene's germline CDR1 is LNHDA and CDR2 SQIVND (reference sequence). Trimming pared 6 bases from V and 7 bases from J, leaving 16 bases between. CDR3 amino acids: CASSPGPRVNSPLHF. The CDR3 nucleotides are TGTGCCAGTAGCCCTGGCCCTAGGGTGAATTCACCCCTCCACTTT.

As DNA, the CDR3 is TGTGCCAGCAGCTTAGCTTCGGGACTCTCGCTCGGGGAGCTGTTTTTT. Translating gives CASSLASGLSLGELFF. The chain carries TRBV7-9 and TRBJ2-2; a weak D match, TRBD2 (6 bases). V was shortened by 0 bases and J by 7 bases, with 15 bases between the two germline ends. The CDR3 consists of 16 residues. Germline assignment: CDR1 SEHNR and CDR2 FQNEAQ (reference sequence).

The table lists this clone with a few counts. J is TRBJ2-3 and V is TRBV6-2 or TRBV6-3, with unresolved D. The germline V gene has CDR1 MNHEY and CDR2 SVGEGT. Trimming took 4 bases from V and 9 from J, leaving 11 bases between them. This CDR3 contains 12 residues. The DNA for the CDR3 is TGTGCCAGCAGTTCTCACGACCGGACGCAGTATTTT. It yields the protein CASSSHDRTQYF.

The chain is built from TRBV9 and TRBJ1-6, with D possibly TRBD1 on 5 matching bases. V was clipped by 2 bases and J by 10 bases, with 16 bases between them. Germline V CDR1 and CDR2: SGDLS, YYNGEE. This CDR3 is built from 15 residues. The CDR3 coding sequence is TGTGCCAGCAGCGTGGGGGAGGGGATGAGGTCACCCCTCCACTTT. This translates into CASSVGEGMRSPLHF.

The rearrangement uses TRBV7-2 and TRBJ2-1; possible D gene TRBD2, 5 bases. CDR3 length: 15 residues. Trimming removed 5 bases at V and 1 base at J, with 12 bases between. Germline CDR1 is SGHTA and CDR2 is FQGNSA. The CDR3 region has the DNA TGTGCCAGCAGCCCAGGACTCGTTTCCTACAATGAGCAGTTCTTC. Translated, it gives CASSPGLVSYNEQFF.

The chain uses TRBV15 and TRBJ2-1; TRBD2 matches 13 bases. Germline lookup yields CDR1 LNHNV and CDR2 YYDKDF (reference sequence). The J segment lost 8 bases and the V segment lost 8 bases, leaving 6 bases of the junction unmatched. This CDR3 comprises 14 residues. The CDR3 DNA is TGTGCCACCTCTGGACTAGCGGGGGCCTATGAGCAGTTCTTC. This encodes CATSGLAGAYEQFF.

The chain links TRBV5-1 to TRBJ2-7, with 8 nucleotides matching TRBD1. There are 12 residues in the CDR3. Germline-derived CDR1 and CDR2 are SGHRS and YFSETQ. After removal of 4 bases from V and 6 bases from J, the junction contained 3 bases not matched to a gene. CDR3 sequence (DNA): TGCGCCAGCAGCCATGACAGGGGCGAGCAGTACTTC. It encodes CASSHDRGEQYF.

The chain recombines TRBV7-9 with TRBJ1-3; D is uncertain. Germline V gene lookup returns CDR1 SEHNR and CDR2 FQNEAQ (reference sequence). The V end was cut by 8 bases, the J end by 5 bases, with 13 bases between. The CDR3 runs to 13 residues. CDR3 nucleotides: TGTGCCAGCCAACAAGTTATGAGAAACACCATATATTTT. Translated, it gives CASQQVMRNTIYF.

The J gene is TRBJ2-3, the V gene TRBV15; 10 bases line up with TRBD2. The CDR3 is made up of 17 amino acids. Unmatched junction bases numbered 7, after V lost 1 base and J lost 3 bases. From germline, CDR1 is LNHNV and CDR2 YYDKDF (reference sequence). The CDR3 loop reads CATSRGGASGGTDTQYF. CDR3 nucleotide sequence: TGTGCCACCAGCAGAGGGGGCGCTAGCGGGGGAACAGATACGCAGTATTTT. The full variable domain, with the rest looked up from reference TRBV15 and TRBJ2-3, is DAMVIQNPRYQVTQFGKPVTLSCSQTLNHNVMYWYQQKSSQAPKLLFHYYDKDFNNEADTPDNFQSRRPNTSFCFLDIRSPGLGDTAMYLCATSRGGASGGTDTQYFGPGTRLTVL.

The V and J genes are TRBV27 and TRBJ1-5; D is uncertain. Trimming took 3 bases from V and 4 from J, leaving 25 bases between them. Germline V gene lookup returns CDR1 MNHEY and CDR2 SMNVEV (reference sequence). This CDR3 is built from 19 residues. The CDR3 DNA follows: TGTGCCAGCAGTTTGAGTCCGTATCGGACGGGAGACTTTAATCAGCCCCAGCATTTT. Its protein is CASSLSPYRTGDFNQPQHF.

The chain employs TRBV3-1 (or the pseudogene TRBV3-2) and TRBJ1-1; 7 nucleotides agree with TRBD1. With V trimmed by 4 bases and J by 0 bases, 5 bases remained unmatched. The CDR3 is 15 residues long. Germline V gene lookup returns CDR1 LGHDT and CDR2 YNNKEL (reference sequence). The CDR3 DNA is TGTGCCAGCAGCCGAAACAGGGGAGTGAACACTGAAGCTTTCTTT. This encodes CASSRNRGVNTEAFF.

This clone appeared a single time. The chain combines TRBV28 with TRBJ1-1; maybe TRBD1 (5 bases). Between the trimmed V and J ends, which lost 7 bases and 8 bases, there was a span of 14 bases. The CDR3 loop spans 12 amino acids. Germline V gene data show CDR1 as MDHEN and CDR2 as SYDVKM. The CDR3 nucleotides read TGTGCCAGCAAATGGGGACCGGGGGAAGCTTTCTTT. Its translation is CASKWGPGEAFF.

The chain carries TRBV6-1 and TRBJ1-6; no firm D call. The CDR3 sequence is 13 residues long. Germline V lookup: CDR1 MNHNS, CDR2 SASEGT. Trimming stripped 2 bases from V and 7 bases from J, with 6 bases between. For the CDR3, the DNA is TGTGCCAGCAGTGAAAGACCCAATTCACCCCTCCACTTT. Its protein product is CASSERPNSPLHF.

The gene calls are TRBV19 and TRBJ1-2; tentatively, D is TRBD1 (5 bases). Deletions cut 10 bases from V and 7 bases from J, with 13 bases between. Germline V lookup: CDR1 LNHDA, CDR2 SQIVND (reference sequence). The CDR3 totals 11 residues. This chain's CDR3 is CATEAGAGYTF. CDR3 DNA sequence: TGTGCCACGGAGGCCGGGGCTGGCTACACCTTC.

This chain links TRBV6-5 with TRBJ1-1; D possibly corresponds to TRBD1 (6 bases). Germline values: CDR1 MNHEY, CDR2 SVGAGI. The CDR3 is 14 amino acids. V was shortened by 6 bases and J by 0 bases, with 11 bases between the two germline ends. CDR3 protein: CASSKGGMNTEAFF. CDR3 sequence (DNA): TGTGCCAGCAGCAAGGGGGGGATGAACACTGAAGCTTTCTTT.

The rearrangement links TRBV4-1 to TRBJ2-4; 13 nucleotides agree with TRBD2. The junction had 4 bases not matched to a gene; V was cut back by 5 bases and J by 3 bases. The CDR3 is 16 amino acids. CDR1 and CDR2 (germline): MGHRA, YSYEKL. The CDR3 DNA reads TGCGCCAGCAGCAGACTAGCGGGAGGAGGCAAAAACATTCAGTACTTC. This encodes CASSRLAGGGKNIQYF.

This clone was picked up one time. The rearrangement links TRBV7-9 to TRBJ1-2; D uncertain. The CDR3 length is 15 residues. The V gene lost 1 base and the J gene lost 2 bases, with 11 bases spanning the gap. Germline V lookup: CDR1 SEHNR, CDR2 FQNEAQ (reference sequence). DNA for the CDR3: TGTGCCAGCAGCTTAGGTTCCCTGCCGAACTATGGCTACACCTTC. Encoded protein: CASSLGSLPNYGYTF.